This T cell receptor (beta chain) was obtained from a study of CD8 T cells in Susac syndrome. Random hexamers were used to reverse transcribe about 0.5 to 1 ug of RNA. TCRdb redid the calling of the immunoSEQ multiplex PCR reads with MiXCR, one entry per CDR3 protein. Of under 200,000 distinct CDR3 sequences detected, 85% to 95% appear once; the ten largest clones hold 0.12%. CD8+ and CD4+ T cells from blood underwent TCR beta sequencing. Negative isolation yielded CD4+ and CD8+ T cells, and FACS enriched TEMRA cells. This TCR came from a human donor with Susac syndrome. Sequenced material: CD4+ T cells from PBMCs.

The CDR3, as DNA: TGTGCCAGCAGCTTTCGGACTAGTAGAGAGACCCAGTACTTC. It yields the protein CASSFRTSRETQYF. The chain carries TRBV13 and TRBJ2-5; 7 bases are shared with TRBD2. The V gene's germline CDR1 is PRHDT and CDR2 FYEKMQ (reference sequence). The CDR3 runs to 14 residues. J gave up 4 bases and V 3 bases, and 5 bases lay outside the gene matches.